What follows describes a single T cell receptor beta chain. Its antigen remains unidentified. CDR1 and CDR2 (germline): SGHNT, YENEEA. V was pared by 4 bases and J by 11 bases, with 16 bases between. There are 13 residues in the CDR3. Antigen-specific CD4+ T cells were first expanded with viral peptide pools by the ViraFEST assay and only then sequenced. A roughly 11-day culture period preceded the isolation of CD4+ T cells. Two doses of BNT162b2 or mRNA-1273 vaccine were administered to participants. Each culture well received a few million PBMC. These cells were then cultured in IMDM with 10 IU/ml IL-2 and 9.5 to 10 ug/ml peptides. The data derive from a study of vaccination effects on CD4 cells after COVID-19. The wider study: Sampling occurred a median 72 days post second dose, range 14 to 241.

The assay was immunoSEQ multiplex PCR, and TCRdb's table has in-frame clones only and misses some. Of roughly 59,000 clones listed, around 82% were seen once; the top ten hold roughly 2%. Notes on the study in general: Among infection- and vaccine-induced clones, marked clonal contraction occurred late after vaccination. Only 1 of 255 vaccine-induced clones from healthy vaccinees cross-reacted with common cold coronaviruses.

The chain recombines TRBV11-3 with TRBJ2-3; D perhaps matches TRBD2 (6 bases). Specimen: CD4+ T cells from PBMCs cultured with HCoV-OC43 spike peptides, collected after COVID-19 vaccination. Subset in this sample: HCoV-OC43 spike overlapping peptide pool stimulation. The sequence was collected from a human donor who received a COVID-19 vaccine. The DNA of the CDR3 is TGTGCCAGCAGCTCTAGCGATGGTGAGCGGCAGTATTTT. Its translation: CASSSSDGERQYF. The full variable domain, in which reference TRBV11-3 and TRBJ2-3 provide the parts outside the CDR3, is EAGVVQSPRYKIIEKKQPVAFWCNPISGHNTLYWYLQNLGQGPELLIRYENEEAVDDSQLPKDRFSAERLKGVDSTLKIQPAELGDSAVYLCASSSSDGERQYFGPGTRLTVL.